This T cell receptor beta chain is drawn from a study of cytomegalovirus exposure and HLA in healthy donors. Study-wide results and caveats: Rarity marked most TCR sequences, yet some public TCRs occurred in many donors.

About this clone itself: Its target is not known.

Method: immunoSEQ multiplex PCR; TCRdb's copy keeps in-frame clones and lacks some. The table has around 300,000 clones, 80% to 90% seen once; the top ten hold over 0.95%. The CDR3 runs to 15 residues. V lost 11 bases and J lost 5; bases outside the gene matches: 14. The V gene's germline CDR1 is MNHNS and CDR2 SASEGT. Sequencing input: PBMCs. The chain carries TRBV6-1 and TRBJ1-5; the match to TRBD1 covers 8 bases. The sequence was obtained from a woman between 18 and 30 years old in good health and CMV-seronegative. CDR3 nucleotide sequence: TGTGCCTCCCAAGCAGAGGGCAGGGGGCATCAGCCCCAGCATTTT. Amino acids: CASQAEGRGHQPQHF.